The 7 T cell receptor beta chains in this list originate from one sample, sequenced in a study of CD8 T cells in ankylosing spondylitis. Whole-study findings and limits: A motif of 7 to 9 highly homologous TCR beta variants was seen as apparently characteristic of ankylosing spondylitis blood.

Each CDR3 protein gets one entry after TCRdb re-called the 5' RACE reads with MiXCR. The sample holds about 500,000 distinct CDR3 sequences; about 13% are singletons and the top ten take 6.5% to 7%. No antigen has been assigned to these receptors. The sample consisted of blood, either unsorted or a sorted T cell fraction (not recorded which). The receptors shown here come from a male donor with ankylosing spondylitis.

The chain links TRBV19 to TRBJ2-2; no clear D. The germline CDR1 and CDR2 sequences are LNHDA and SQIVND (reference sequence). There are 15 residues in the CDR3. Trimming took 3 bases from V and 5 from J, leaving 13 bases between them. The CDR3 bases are TGTGCCAGTAGTATCTCTCTTTCCCTGACCGGGGAGCTGTTTTTT. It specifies CASSISLSLTGELFF.

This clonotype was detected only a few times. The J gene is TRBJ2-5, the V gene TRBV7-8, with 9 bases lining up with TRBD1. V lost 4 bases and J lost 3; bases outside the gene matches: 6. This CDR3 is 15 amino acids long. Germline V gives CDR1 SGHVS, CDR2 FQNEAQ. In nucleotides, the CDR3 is TGTGCCAGCAGCTATGGACAGGGGCGGGAAGAGACCCAGTACTTC. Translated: CASSYGQGREETQYF.

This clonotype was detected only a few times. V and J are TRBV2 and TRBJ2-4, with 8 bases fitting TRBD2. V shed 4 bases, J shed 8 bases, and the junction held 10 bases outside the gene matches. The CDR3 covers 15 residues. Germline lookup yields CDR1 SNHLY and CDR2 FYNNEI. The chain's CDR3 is CASSVGGRTFDIQYF. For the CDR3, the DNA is TGTGCCAGCAGTGTCGGCGGGAGGACGTTCGACATTCAGTACTTC.

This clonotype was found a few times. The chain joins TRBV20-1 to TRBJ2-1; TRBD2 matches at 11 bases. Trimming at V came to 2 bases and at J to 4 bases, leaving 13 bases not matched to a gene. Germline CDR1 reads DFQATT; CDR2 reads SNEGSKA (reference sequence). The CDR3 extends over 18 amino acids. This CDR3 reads CSARTLAGAVLAYNEQFF. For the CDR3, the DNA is TGCAGTGCTAGAACACTAGCGGGAGCGGTACTGGCATACAATGAGCAGTTCTTC.

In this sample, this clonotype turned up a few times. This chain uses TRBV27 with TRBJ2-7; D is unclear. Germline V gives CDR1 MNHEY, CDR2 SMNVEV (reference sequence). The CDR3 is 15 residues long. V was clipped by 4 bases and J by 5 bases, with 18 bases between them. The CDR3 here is CASSSRTRAVHEQYF. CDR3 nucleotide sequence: TGTGCCAGCAGTTCCCGGACCCGCGCCGTCCACGAGCAGTACTTC.

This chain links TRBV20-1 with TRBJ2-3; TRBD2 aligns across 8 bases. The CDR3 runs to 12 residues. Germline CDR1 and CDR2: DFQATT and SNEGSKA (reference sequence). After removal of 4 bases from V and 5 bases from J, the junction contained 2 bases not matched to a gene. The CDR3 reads CSAKREQDTQYF. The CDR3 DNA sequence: TGCAGTGCTAAGCGGGAGCAAGATACGCAGTATTTT.

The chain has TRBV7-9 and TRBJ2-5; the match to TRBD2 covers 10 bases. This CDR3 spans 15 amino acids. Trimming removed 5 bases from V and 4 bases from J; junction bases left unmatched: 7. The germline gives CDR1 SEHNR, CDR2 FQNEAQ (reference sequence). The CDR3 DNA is TGTGCCAGCAGCGTTCTAGCGGGAGTTGCAGAGACCCAGTACTTC. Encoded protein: CASSVLAGVAETQYF.